This T cell receptor (beta chain) came from a study of blood T cell repertoires in COVID-19. This clone occurred once. In the original processing: Estimates of nucleated cell counts were drawn from the amplification of reference gene primers. Sequencing used immunoSEQ multiplex PCR; TCRdb keeps in-frame clones, though not all of them. D and trimming were read from the DNA, whereas the V and J calls and clone size are those reported in that table. The top ten hold around 2.1% of the sample, which has roughly 160,000 clones, about four fifths seen once. The clonotype was recovered from an elderly woman with acute or convalescent COVID-19. The specimen was peripheral blood.

The CDR3, as DNA: TGCGCCAGCAGCTCACAGGGGGCCCAAGAGACCCAGTACTTC. Translated, it gives CASSSQGAQETQYF. The genes are TRBV5-1 and TRBJ2-5; 9 bases are shared with TRBD1. The germline V gene has CDR1 SGHRS and CDR2 YFSETQ. The CDR3 contains 14 residues. With 3 bases clipped from V and 1 base from J, the junction kept 1 base outside the gene matches.